A few counts support the clone carrying this TCR beta chain. The CDR3 length is 14 residues. Germline assignment: CDR1 MNHEY and CDR2 SMNVEV (reference sequence). Germline trimming cut 6 bases from V and 4 bases from J; bases unmatched to any gene: 7. This sample is drawn from a study of blood T cell repertoires in COVID-19. As for the study in general: COVID-19 samples, acute and convalescent, were from the United States, Italy and Spain.

The authors' processing: Estimation of nucleated cell counts relied on the amplification of reference gene primers. Repertoires were generated with immunoSEQ multiplex PCR, while TCRdb's copy carries only in-frame clones and drops some. That table furnishes V, J and clone size, whereas the DNA furnished D and trimming. The table has under 20,000 clones, more than 70% seen once. The chain is built from TRBV27 and TRBJ1-1; TRBD1 matches 8 bases. The sample comprised peripheral blood. This receptor was obtained from a human donor in a cohort sampled during active COVID-19. The CDR3 coding sequence is TGTGCCAGCAGATACGACAGGGGAGGCACTGAAGCTTTCTTT. This codes for CASRYDRGGTEAFF.